These 20 T cell receptor beta chains share one sample of origin, sequenced in a study of cytomegalovirus exposure and HLA in healthy donors. In the PCR, 60 Vbeta and 13 Jbeta primers were used. The assay was immunoSEQ multiplex PCR, and TCRdb's table has in-frame clones only and misses some. The sample lists about 200,000 clones; around 80% were seen once. Source material: PBMCs. These receptors came from a man aged 35 to 55 in good health and CMV-seropositive.

The chain employs TRBV6-6 and TRBJ2-7; 9 bases align to TRBD1. Germline V gene sequence: CDR1 MNHNY, CDR2 SVGAGI (reference sequence). This CDR3 is 16 amino acids long. Losses at the gene ends were 10 bases for V and 4 bases for J; bases not matched to a gene: 17. This CDR3 reads CATLPRGQGQPYEQYF. The CDR3 DNA sequence: TGTGCCACCCTGCCGAGGGGACAGGGACAACCGTACGAGCAGTACTTC.

The chain recombines TRBV5-6 with TRBJ2-3; D perhaps matches TRBD1 (5 bases). Germline CDR1 is SGHDT and CDR2 is YYEEEE. The CDR3 spans 15 residues. The V gene lost 2 bases and the J gene lost 1 base, with 11 bases spanning the gap. The CDR3: CASSLTGQGTDTQYF. The CDR3 DNA sequence: TGTGCCAGCAGCTTAACAGGCCAGGGCACAGATACGCAGTATTTT.

The V and J genes are TRBV10-2 and TRBJ1-3; D is uncertain. V lost 9 bases to trimming and J lost 0 bases, with 15 bases between them. Germline V gene data show CDR1 as WSHSY and CDR2 as SAAADI. The CDR3 totals 15 residues. In DNA, the CDR3 is TGCGCCAGTTCACTAAGCCGGGACTCTGGAAACACCATATATTTT. It yields the protein CASSLSRDSGNTIYF.

The rearrangement joins TRBV7-9 to TRBJ2-1, with 10 bases aligning to TRBD2. CDR3 length: 14 residues. In germline, CDR1 is SEHNR, CDR2 FQNEAQ (reference sequence). The J segment lost 7 bases and the V segment lost 5 bases, leaving 5 bases of the junction unmatched. CDR3 amino acids: CASSGGLARNEQFF. The DNA of the CDR3 is TGTGCCAGCAGCGGGGGACTAGCGCGTAATGAGCAGTTCTTC.

The chain uses TRBV6-6 and TRBJ2-7; 7 nucleotides line up with TRBD1. CDR3 length equals 14 residues. Trimming cost V 11 bases and J 2 bases; bases outside gene matches: 12. Germline CDR1 is MNHNY and CDR2 is SVGAGI (reference sequence). The CDR3 DNA sequence: TGTGCCGTAGCAATCAGGACAGGAGCCTACGAGCAGTACTTC. Translated, it gives CAVAIRTGAYEQYF.

The chain's CDR3 is CASSIGGSSYEQYF. DNA of the CDR3: TGTGCCAGTAGTATAGGAGGCAGCTCCTACGAGCAGTACTTC. This chain connects TRBV19 to TRBJ2-7; D remains unclear. The germline gives CDR1 LNHDA, CDR2 SQIVND (reference sequence). This CDR3 comprises 14 residues. Trimming left V 1 base short and J 0 bases short, with 7 bases between.

The V call is TRBV19, the J call TRBJ1-5; TRBD1 matches at 7 bases. Germline lookup yields CDR1 LNHDA and CDR2 SQIVND (reference sequence). Germline trimming cut 3 bases from V and 6 bases from J; bases unmatched to any gene: 2. The CDR3 loop spans 13 amino acids. The CDR3 nucleotides are TGTGCCAGTAGTATTACAGGGGTTCAGCCCCAGCATTTT. It codes for CASSITGVQPQHF.

The chain is built from TRBV14 and TRBJ2-7, with a possible D match to TRBD2 (5 bases). CDR3 length: 13 residues. Deletions cut 4 bases from V and 2 bases from J, with 9 bases between. Germline loops: CDR1 SGHDN, CDR2 FVKESK. The CDR3 reads CASSPTGTYEQYF. CDR3 bases: TGTGCCAGCAGCCCCACGGGAACCTACGAGCAGTACTTC.

The V and J genes are TRBV20-1 and TRBJ2-5; TRBD2 is a possible D gene (7 bases). This CDR3 is built from 11 residues. Trimming took 4 bases from V and 7 from J, leaving 10 bases between them. Germline CDR1 is DFQATT and CDR2 is SNEGSKA (reference sequence). Here the CDR3 reads CSANREGTQYF. The CDR3 DNA follows: TGCAGTGCTAACAGGGAGGGGACCCAGTACTTC.

The chain has TRBV7-8 and TRBJ1-3; D call uncertain. V was shortened by 2 bases and J by 0 bases, with 11 bases between the two germline ends. Germline V gene lookup returns CDR1 SGHVS and CDR2 FQNEAQ. The CDR3 length is 16 residues. The CDR3 region is CASSLISSNSGNTIYF. In DNA, the CDR3 is TGTGCCAGCAGCTTAATCTCCTCTAACTCTGGAAACACCATATATTTT.

The chain uses TRBV7-2 and TRBJ2-1, with 9 positions matching TRBD2. The CDR3 totals 18 residues. Germline V gene lookup returns CDR1 SGHTA and CDR2 FQGNSA. V shed 6 bases and J 3 bases; nucleotides not matched to a gene: 15. CDR3 DNA: TGTGCCAGCAGACCAGTTAGCAGCGGGAGGCATCTCTACAATGAGCAGTTCTTC. It specifies CASRPVSSGRHLYNEQFF.

The chain employs TRBV5-1 and TRBJ2-1, with TRBD2 matching 7 bases. The CDR3 has 15 residues. J was trimmed by 8 bases and V by 4 bases; bases with no gene match: 12. Germline V gene sequence: CDR1 SGHRS, CDR2 YFSETQ. This CDR3 reads CASSGSSGGPYEQFF. DNA of the CDR3: TGCGCCAGCAGCGGATCTAGCGGAGGCCCCTATGAGCAGTTCTTC.

The gene calls are TRBV28 and TRBJ2-7; 10 positions agree with TRBD1. V shed 6 bases and J 3 bases; nucleotides not matched to a gene: 11. Germline CDR1 and CDR2: MDHEN and SYDVKM. The length of the CDR3 is 16 residues. This CDR3 reads CASRSTGGEMVYEQYF. Written as DNA, the CDR3 is TGTGCCAGCAGGTCGACAGGGGGCGAGATGGTCTACGAGCAGTACTTC.

V usage is TRBV5-6 and J usage is TRBJ1-1; 7 nucleotides agree with TRBD1. In germline, CDR1 is SGHDT, CDR2 YYEEEE. CDR3 length equals 14 residues. Unmatched junction bases numbered 2, after V lost 2 bases and J lost 1 base. CDR3 sequence (DNA): TGTGCCAGCAGCTTCGACAGGGCGAACACTGAAGCTTTCTTT. It codes for CASSFDRANTEAFF.

This chain connects TRBV6-1 to TRBJ2-2, with D tentatively TRBD2 (6 bases). The V end lost 7 bases, the J end lost 2 bases, and 11 bases lay between the germline ends. There are 14 residues in the CDR3. Germline values: CDR1 MNHNS, CDR2 SASEGT. CDR3 coding DNA: TGTGCCAGCACCCGTAGCGGAAACACCGGGGAGCTGTTTTTT. As protein: CASTRSGNTGELFF.

This clone was picked up one time. J is TRBJ1-2 and V is TRBV25-1; no definite D call. The germline V and J ends were trimmed by 2 bases and 7 bases, with 11 bases remaining between them. CDR3 length equals 13 residues. The V gene's germline CDR1 is MGHDK and CDR2 SYGVNS. The CDR3 nucleotides read TGTGCCAGCAGTGAAACGGACTCCTCTGGCTACACCTTC. This gives the protein CASSETDSSGYTF.

The chain carries TRBV11-2 and TRBJ2-2; D uncertain. CDR3 length equals 13 residues. In germline, CDR1 is SGHAT, CDR2 FQNNGV. V lost 1 base and J 5 bases, leaving 5 bases between the germline ends. CDR3 amino acids: CASSLAVTGELFF. The CDR3 coding sequence is TGTGCCAGCAGCTTAGCAGTGACCGGGGAGCTGTTTTTT.

The chain's CDR3 is CASSLSINGLNGYTF. The CDR3 DNA reads TGTGCCAGCAGTTTATCGATTAACGGTTTAAATGGCTACACCTTC. V is TRBV27 and J is TRBJ1-2; D remains unclear. The germline CDR1 and CDR2 sequences are MNHEY and SMNVEV (reference sequence). V lost 0 bases and J lost 6, with 14 bases in between. CDR3 size: 15 residues.

The V and J genes are TRBV11-2 and TRBJ2-3; D not resolved. Germline CDR1 reads SGHAT; CDR2 reads FQNNGV. The V end lost 5 bases, the J end lost 2 bases, and 11 bases lay between the germline ends. This CDR3 has 14 residues. The CDR3 coding sequence is TGTGCCAGCAGCCCGGTCGTCCTCACAGATACGCAGTATTTT. This codes for CASSPVVLTDTQYF.

This chain connects TRBV18 to TRBJ1-1; D is possibly TRBD1 (5 bases). Germline lookup yields CDR1 KGHSH and CDR2 LQKENI. V lost 1 base, J lost 5 bases, and 14 bases lay in between. The CDR3 has 15 residues. Written as DNA, the CDR3 is TGTGCCAGCTCACCACTTAGCGGGGGAGGAACTGAAGCTTTCTTT. Its translation is CASSPLSGGGTEAFF.